The rows below give T cell receptor beta chains drawn from one sample of a study of blood T cell repertoires in COVID-19. The table came from immunoSEQ multiplex PCR; TCRdb's copy has only in-frame clones and leaves some out. This table has approximately 280,000 clones, 90% appearing once. Sequencing used peripheral blood. The receptors were sampled from a woman in her twenties or thirties with COVID-19, enrolled during active disease. The conserved cysteine and the conserved F or W are not part of the CDR3 here.

j_call v_call cdr3_aa
TRBJ2-1 TRBV6-5 ASKGGRAVDEQF
TRBJ1-4 TRBV20-1 SARLGGKLF
TRBJ1-1 TRBV28 ASSSGTGTTPEAF
TRBJ2-1 TRBV5-1 ASSGPAGTYNEQF
TRBJ2-7 TRBV18 ASSRETGKSYEQY
TRBJ2-3 TRBV28 ASSEQGGSTDTQY
TRBJ2-7 TRBV6-1 ASSERPRDEQY
TRBJ1-5 TRBV4-3 ASSQGFHNQPQH
TRBJ1-2 TRBV7-9 ASSSSDSYYGYT
TRBJ2-3 TRBV7-3 ASSPGQTIFDTQY
TRBJ2-5 TRBV4-1 ASSQDPSGLLGETQY
TRBJ2-3 TRBV5-6 ASSRGTTDTQY
TRBJ2-1 TRBV18 ASSRLADAYNEQF
TRBJ2-1 TRBV27 ASRGVSSYNEQF
TRBJ2-1 TRBV24-1 ATSDRAGGLLNEQF
TRBJ1-5 TRBV12-3/TRBV12-4 ASSLETGPQH
TRBJ2-3 TRBV28 ASSTGLAGLGTDTQY
TRBJ2-1 TRBV15 ATSRAGDEQF
TRBJ1-2 TRBV6-4 ASSDSGRAPYGYT
TRBJ1-2 TRBV28 ASSSRQHLGGYT
TRBJ1-5 TRBV6-6 ASSYGGGGQPQH
TRBJ2-7 TRBV6-5 ASSSPQRGSYEQY
TRBJ2-7 TRBV5-5 ASSRQGRYEQY
TRBJ2-1 TRBV19 ASSITSGSGEQF
TRBJ1-6 TRBV5-1 ASSLGQRNSPLH
TRBJ1-4 TRBV2 ATQAGTATNEKLF
TRBJ2-7 TRBV5-4 ASSIPGLAGEQY
TRBJ2-2 TRBV7-9 ASSLDGRTGELF
TRBJ1-3 TRBV2 ASSEEPHRSGNTIY
TRBJ2-3 TRBV7-2 ASSLGISDTQY
TRBJ1-3 TRBV7-9 ASSSDRVGNTIY
TRBJ2-7 TRBV29-1 SVEGDRDGREQY
TRBJ2-1 TRBV24-1 ATSYSGSHYNEQF
TRBJ2-3 TRBV5-4 ASSPRKRLGPTSTDTQY
TRBJ1-2 TRBV28 ASRTGRWGYT
TRBJ2-1 TRBV27 ASSFLAGVVNEQF
TRBJ2-5 TRBV19 ATAGIQETQY
TRBJ2-1 TRBV30 ACKAGGSYNEQF
TRBJ2-7 TRBV6-5 ASSPRQGRTYEQY
TRBJ2-3 TRBV10-1 ASSARSTDTQY
TRBJ2-2 TRBV4-1 ASSQEVGRVGELF
TRBJ2-1 TRBV5-6 ASTTSGRQRRNEQF
TRBJ1-4 TRBV5-1 ASSQDRASNEKLF
TRBJ1-1 TRBV28 ASSIPTSTEAF
TRBJ2-7 TRBV15 ATSRETGSYEQY
TRBJ1-5 TRBV5-6 ASSLGQGIQPQH
TRBJ2-5 TRBV5-1 ASSLGDRDQETQY
TRBJ2-5 TRBV5-1 ASSVSGRIETQY
TRBJ1-6 TRBV15 ATSRDPPDRAGSPLH